Presented here are 2 T cell receptor beta chains from one specimen sequenced in a study of neurological immune-mediated disorders. Specified time point: longitudinal time-point 2. TCRdb re-analysed the 5' RACE reads in MiXCR, keeping a single row per CDR3 protein. The sample contains 70,000 to 95,000 distinct CDR3 sequences, roughly 13% of which appear only once. Input material: PBMCs. The receptors come from a female donor with HTLV-1-associated myelopathy (HAM/TSP).

This clonotype was recorded at least ten times. V is TRBV5-6 and J is TRBJ1-1; D gene unclear. Between the trimmed V and J ends, which lost 0 bases and 1 base, there was a span of 7 bases. Germline V CDR1 and CDR2: SGHDT, YYEEEE. This CDR3 contains 14 residues. The CDR3 loop is CASSLVQRNTEAFF. As DNA, the CDR3 is TGTGCCAGCAGCTTGGTACAGAGGAACACTGAAGCTTTCTTT.

Within the sample, this clonotype is medium-sized (0.01 to 0.1%). V gene TRBV24-1 combines with J gene TRBJ2-1; 11 nucleotides match TRBD1. CDR3 length: 16 residues. Germline loops: CDR1 KGHDR, CDR2 SFDVKD. J gave up 8 bases and V 0 bases, and 5 bases lay outside the gene matches. DNA for the CDR3: TGTGCCACCAGTGATTTGGGGACAGGGGGTGGCGATGAGCAGTTCTTC. Translating it yields CATSDLGTGGGDEQFF.